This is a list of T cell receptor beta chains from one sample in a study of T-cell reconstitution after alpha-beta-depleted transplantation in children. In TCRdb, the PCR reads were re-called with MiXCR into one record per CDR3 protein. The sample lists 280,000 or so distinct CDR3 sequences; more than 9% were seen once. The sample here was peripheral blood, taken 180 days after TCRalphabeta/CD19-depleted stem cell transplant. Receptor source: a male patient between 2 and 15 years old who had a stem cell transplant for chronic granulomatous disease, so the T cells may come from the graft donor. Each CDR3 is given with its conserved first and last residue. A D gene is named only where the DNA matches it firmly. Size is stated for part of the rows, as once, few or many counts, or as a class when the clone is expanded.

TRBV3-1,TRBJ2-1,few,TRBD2,TGTGCCAGCAGCCAAGATCCTAGCGGATACAATGAGCAGTTCTTC,CASSQDPSGYNEQFF
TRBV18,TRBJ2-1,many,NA,TGTGCCAGCTCATCCCTGACGGGAGTTAACAATGAGCAGTTCTTC,CASSSLTGVNNEQFF
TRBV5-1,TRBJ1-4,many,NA,TGCGCCAGCAGCTTGGTTAGGGGGGGCGGAAACGAAAAACTGTTTTTT,CASSLVRGGGNEKLFF
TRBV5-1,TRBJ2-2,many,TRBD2,TGCGCCAGCAGCTTGGAGTTTCCGGGGACTAGGGTGACCGGGGAGCTGTTTTTT,CASSLEFPGTRVTGELFF
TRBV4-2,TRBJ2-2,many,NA,TGTGCCAGCAGCCAAGTAGACCGAACCACCGGGGAGCTGTTTTTT,CASSQVDRTTGELFF
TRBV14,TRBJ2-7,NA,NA,TGTGCCAGCAGCCCGGCCCCGGCCGGCTCCTACGAGCAGTACTTC,CASSPAPAGSYEQYF
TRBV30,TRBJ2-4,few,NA,TGTGCCTGGACCCCCTCAAACACCAAAAACATTCAGTACTTC,CAWTPSNTKNIQYF
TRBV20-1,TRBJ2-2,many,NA,TGCAGTGCTGCTCCCCCTAACACCGGGGAGCTGTTTTTT,CSAAPPNTGELFF
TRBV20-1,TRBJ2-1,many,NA,TGCAGTGCCTACGGGACAAGGAACAATGAGCAGTTCTTC,CSAYGTRNNEQFF
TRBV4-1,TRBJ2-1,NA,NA,TGCGCCAGCAGCCAAGTTCGTATGAATATTGAGCAGTTCTTC,CASSQVRMNIEQFF
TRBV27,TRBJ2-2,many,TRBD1,TGTGCCAGCAGGCCCCCCGGACAGGGGGCGAGTCGGACCGGGGAGCTGTTTTTT,CASRPPGQGASRTGELFF
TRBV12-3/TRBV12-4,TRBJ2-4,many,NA,TGTGCCAGCAGTTTAGCGAGTGGGGCGCCTCCCCTAAACATTCAGTACTTC,CASSLASGAPPLNIQYF
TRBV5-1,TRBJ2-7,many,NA,TGCGCCAGCAGCTTGATTCCAGGGGAAGGGTACGAGCAGTACTTC,CASSLIPGEGYEQYF
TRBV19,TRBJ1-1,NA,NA,TGTGCCAGTAGTGGCGCCGGGCATCGGAACACTGAAGCTTTCTTT,CASSGAGHRNTEAFF
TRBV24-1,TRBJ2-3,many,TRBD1,TGTGCCACCAGTGAGGGGGACAGGGGAACAGATACGCAGTATTTT,CATSEGDRGTDTQYF
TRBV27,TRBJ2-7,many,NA,TGTGCCAGCAGCTATATTGGGCCCTCCGAGCAGTACTTC,CASSYIGPSEQYF
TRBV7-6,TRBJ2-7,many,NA,TGTGCCAGCAGCTCCCTCACACAGAACTATTACGAGCAGTACTTC,CASSSLTQNYYEQYF
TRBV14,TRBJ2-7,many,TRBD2,TGTGCCAGCAACCCTGGGGGACTAGAATACGAGCAGTACTTC,CASNPGGLEYEQYF
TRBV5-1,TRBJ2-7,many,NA,TGCGCCAGCAGCTTCGGGCGGAGCTCGGACGAGCAGTACTTC,CASSFGRSSDEQYF
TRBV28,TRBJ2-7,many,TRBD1,TGTGCCAGCAGTTGGGACAGGGCCCTTGGAGCGGGGGAGCAGTACTTC,CASSWDRALGAGEQYF
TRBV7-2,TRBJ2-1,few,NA,TGTGCCAGCAGCTTAAGGGCTGCCTGGGAGCAGTTCTTC,CASSLRAAWEQFF
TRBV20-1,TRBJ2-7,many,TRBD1,TGCAGTGCTAGAGATTTCATACCGGGACAGCGCTACGAGCAGTACTTC,CSARDFIPGQRYEQYF
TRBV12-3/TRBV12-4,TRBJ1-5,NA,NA,TGTGCCAGCAGTTTTCTCGTCGGAACAGAGGTTAATCAGCCCCAGCATTTT,CASSFLVGTEVNQPQHF
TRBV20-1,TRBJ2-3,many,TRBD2,TGCAGTGCTAGAGATGTCCGGGAGGTTACAGATACGCAGTATTTT,CSARDVREVTDTQYF
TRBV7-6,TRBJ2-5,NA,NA,TGTGCCAGCAGCTCCTGGCGCCAAGAGACCCAGTACTTC,CASSSWRQETQYF
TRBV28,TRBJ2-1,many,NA,TGTGCCAGCAGTTTACGAGGGAGACATAATGAGCAGTTCTTC,CASSLRGRHNEQFF
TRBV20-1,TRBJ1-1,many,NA,TGCAGTGCTTATCGAGACAGTAGCGTTGAAGCTTTCTTT,CSAYRDSSVEAFF
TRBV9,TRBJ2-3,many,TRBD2,TGTGCCAGCAGCGCACAACCCGGGACTAGCGGAAAAGATACGCAGTATTTT,CASSAQPGTSGKDTQYF
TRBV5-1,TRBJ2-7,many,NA,TGCGCCAGCAGCTCCATTCCCAAATCCTCCTACGAGCAGTACTTC,CASSSIPKSSYEQYF
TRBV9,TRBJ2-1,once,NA,TGTGCCAGCAGCCCACCTTCAGGGTTCTACAATGAGCAGTTCTTC,CASSPPSGFYNEQFF
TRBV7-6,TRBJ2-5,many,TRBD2,TGTGCCAGCAGCTTAGCCGGCGCTAGCGGGAGAGGACCCGGAGAGACCCAGTACTTC,CASSLAGASGRGPGETQYF
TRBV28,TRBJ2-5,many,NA,TGTGCCAGCAGTTACGCGCCCTTTGCCCAGTACTTC,CASSYAPFAQYF
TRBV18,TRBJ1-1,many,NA,TGTGCCAGCTCACCAAATCGGGATGAAGCTTTCTTT,CASSPNRDEAFF
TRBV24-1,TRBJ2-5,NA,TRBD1,TGTGCCACCGGAACCGGGACAGAGGAGAGGGAGACCCAGTACTTC,CATGTGTEERETQYF
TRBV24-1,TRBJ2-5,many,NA,TGTGCCACCAGTGAAGGGAAGGGGCCCCAAGAGACCCAGTACTTC,CATSEGKGPQETQYF
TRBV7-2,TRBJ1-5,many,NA,TGTGCCAGCAGAAAAGGGGGGGCCAATCAGCCCCAGCATTTT,CASRKGGANQPQHF
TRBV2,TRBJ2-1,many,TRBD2,TGTGCCAGCAGTGCCTCCCGGGGGGTTGATGAGCAGTTCTTC,CASSASRGVDEQFF
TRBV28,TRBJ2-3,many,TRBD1,TGTGCCAGCAGTTTATGGTACGACAGCTTCGGACAGGGGCAATACACAGATACGCAGTATTTT,CASSLWYDSFGQGQYTDTQYF
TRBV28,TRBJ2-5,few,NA,TGTGCCAGCAGTTTATCCAACCCCTTGACAGGTGGGGTCCAAGAGACCCAGTACTTC,CASSLSNPLTGGVQETQYF
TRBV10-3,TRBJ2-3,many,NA,TGTGCCATCAGTGAAGGTATCCACGATACGCAGTATTTT,CAISEGIHDTQYF
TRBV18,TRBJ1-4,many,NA,TGTGCCAGCTCACCTACAGGAGTAGGACTGTTTTTT,CASSPTGVGLFF
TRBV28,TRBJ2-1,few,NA,TGTGCCATGGGCCCCGGGCCAAATCCGTTACTCTCCTACAATGAGCAGTTCTTC,CAMGPGPNPLLSYNEQFF
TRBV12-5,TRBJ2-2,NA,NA,TGTGCTAGTGGTTGGACAGGGAGGGACACCGGGGAGCTGTTTTTT,CASGWTGRDTGELFF
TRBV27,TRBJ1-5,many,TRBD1,TGTGCCAGCAGTCGGGGACAGCTCAATCAGCCCCAGCATTTT,CASSRGQLNQPQHF
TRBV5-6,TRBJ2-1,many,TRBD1,TGTGCCAGCAGCCATGCCGGGACAGCAATGTACAATGAGCAGTTCTTC,CASSHAGTAMYNEQFF
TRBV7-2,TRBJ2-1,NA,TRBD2,TGTGCCAGCTGCTTAGTCCTAGCGGGGGGGTACAATGAGCAGTTCTTC,CASCLVLAGGYNEQFF
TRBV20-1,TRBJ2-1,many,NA,TGCAGTGCTAGAAGGGAGTTCGATGAGCAGTTCTTC,CSARREFDEQFF
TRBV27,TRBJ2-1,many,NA,TGTGCCAGCAGTTTACAGCGGAGCTCCTACAATGAGCAGTTCTTC,CASSLQRSSYNEQFF
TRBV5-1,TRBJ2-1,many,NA,TGCGCCAGCAGCTCGTACACTAGTGTCAATGAGCAGTTCTTC,CASSSYTSVNEQFF
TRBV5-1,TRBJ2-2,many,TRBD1,TGCGCCAGCAGCCAGCCGACCGGGACAGGGAACACCGGGGAGCTGTTTTTT,CASSQPTGTGNTGELFF
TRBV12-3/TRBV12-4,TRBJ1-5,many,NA,TGTGCCAGCAGTTCCCCAAATCAGCCCCAGCATTTT,CASSSPNQPQHF
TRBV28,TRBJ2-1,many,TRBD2,TGTGCCAGCAGTTCCTGGACTAGCGGGGGTGAGCAGTTCTTC,CASSSWTSGGEQFF
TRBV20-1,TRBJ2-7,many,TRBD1,TGCAGTGCTAGAGGTGGGGACAGTCTGGTGTTCTACGAGCAGTACTTC,CSARGGDSLVFYEQYF
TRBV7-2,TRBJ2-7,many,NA,TGTGCCAGCAGCTTACAAGGTGGGGTCCCCTACGAGCAGTACTTC,CASSLQGGVPYEQYF